The clone carrying this TCR beta chain has a count of ten or more. The assay was immunoSEQ multiplex PCR, and TCRdb's table has in-frame clones only and misses some. The data contain about 7,400 clones, roughly a quarter of them singletons. The V and J ends lost 3 bases and 2 bases respectively, with 8 bases between them. Germline V gene data show CDR1 as SGHNT and CDR2 as YENEEA. The CDR3 is 14 amino acids. As for treatment: randomized to nivolumab then ipilimumab (arm A) or the reverse (arm B). This sample is drawn from a study of sequential checkpoint blockade in melanoma. The chain is built from TRBV11-3 and TRBJ1-3, with D unresolved. The material sequenced was tumor tissue (inferred from file names), taken from a patient given nivolumab and ipilimumab in sequence. The sequence was obtained from a human donor with melanoma. The CDR3 reads CASSLFNAGNTIYF. The CDR3 DNA reads TGTGCCAGCAGCTTGTTCAACGCTGGAAACACCATATATTTT.